This T cell receptor beta chain was found in a study of a mutant IDH1 vaccine in newly diagnosed glioma. In the study overall: Beforehand, treatment had been radiotherapy, temozolomide, or both; the majority received both.

On this clone: What it binds is unknown.

Trimming removed 8 bases from V and 12 bases from J, with 25 bases in between. The CDR3 spans 15 residues. Germline CDR1 and CDR2: LGHNA and YNFKEQ. The data were produced by immunoSEQ multiplex PCR, yet TCRdb's version contains in-frame clones alone and is incomplete. This sample carries around 60,000 clones, 84% of them seen once, and the ten largest clones take around 8.3%. Time point of the sample: week 11, during vaccination. Mutant IDH1 20-mer peptide, at 300 ug, made up each vaccine dose, with topical imiquimod. The chain carries TRBV4-2 and TRBJ1-4; D is possibly TRBD1 (5 bases). The clonotype originates from a woman between 45 and 65 years old with glioma. The source was PBMCs, collected from a glioma patient whose treatment included an IDH1 peptide vaccine. In DNA form, the CDR3 reads TGTGCCAGCCGACCGGGGACGGCTACCTTTGACCAACTGTTTTTT. Protein: CASRPGTATFDQLFF.